This record covers a single T cell receptor (beta chain). Its target is not known. TCRdb keeps only in-frame clones here, not all; method: immunoSEQ multiplex PCR. This sample yields approximately 2.3 million clones, of which 85% to 95% are seen a single time; 0.35% to 0.5% belongs to the top ten. The record originates from a study of shared clonotypes between healthy human individuals. Study summary: Donor ages ranged 18 to 49 years: two women, three men. Study-wide findings and caveats: About 5% was the fraction of naive CD4 clonotypes found shared across several donors.

The CDR3 covers 12 residues. V was trimmed by 1 base and J by 14 bases, leaving 12 bases between them. CDR1 is SNHLY and CDR2 is FYNNEI in the germline V gene. This sequence was found in a man between 18 and 29 years old in good health. Some clones in this sample may be carry-over from other donors' samples. Source material: naive CD4+ T cells from PBMCs. The sample's subset: CD45RA+ positively selected. V usage is TRBV2 and J usage is TRBJ2-4; TRBD1 is a possible D gene (6 bases). The CDR3 sequence: CASSEGLAGEYF. The CDR3 nucleotides read TGTGCCAGCAGTGAAGGATTGGCAGGGGAGTACTTC. The full variable domain, in which reference TRBV2 and TRBJ2-4 provide the parts outside the CDR3, is EPEVTQTPSHQVTQMGQEVILRCVPISNHLYFYWYRQILGQKVEFLVSFYNNEISEKSEIFDDQFSVERPDGSNFTLKIRSTKLEDSAMYFCASSEGLAGEYFGAGTRLSVL.